Shown below are 12 T cell receptor beta chains from a single sample sequenced in a study of spatial heterogeneity in lung cancer. As to time point: sample taken at primary tumor resection. Findings of the study overall: Tracking of tumor mutation counts was seen in expanded intratumoral alpha and beta TCR counts.

Their recognized antigens are unknown. TCRdb called the 5' RACE reads again in MiXCR, with one record for every CDR3 protein. The profile shows 7,500 to 10,000 distinct CDR3 sequences, around 5% of them singletons. This material consisted of lung tumor tissue, taken at surgery. All receptors come from a female donor with early-stage non-small cell lung cancer.

This clonotype rates as medium-sized (0.01 to 0.1%). V is TRBV23-1 and J is TRBJ2-1, with no clear D. TRBV23-1 is flagged as an ORF with uncertain function. The CDR3 consists of 13 residues. Trimming shortened V by 0 bases and J by 6 bases, and 6 bases separated the two germline ends. The DNA for the CDR3 is TGCGCCAGCAGTCAATCGGGATGCAATGAGCAGTTCTTC. Its protein is CASSQSGCNEQFF.

This clonotype was recorded at least ten times. The chain uses TRBV5-1 and TRBJ1-1; D call uncertain. Germline V gene data show CDR1 as SGHRS and CDR2 as YFSETQ. This CDR3 is built from 14 residues. Trimming removed 4 bases from V and 6 bases from J, with 16 bases in between. The CDR3 DNA sequence: TGCGCCAGCAGCCGCGCCCCCGGAGGGTCTGAAGCTTTCTTT. It specifies CASSRAPGGSEAFF.

By sample fraction, this clonotype is medium-sized. V is TRBV20-1 and J is TRBJ1-6, with unresolved D. Trimming took 1 base from V and 8 from J, leaving 15 bases between them. The CDR3 is 15 amino acids. Looked up from germline, CDR1 is DFQATT and CDR2 is SNEGSKA (reference sequence). CDR3 sequence reads: CSARAGTKADSPLHF. Written as DNA, the CDR3 is TGCAGTGCTAGAGCGGGAACAAAGGCCGATTCACCCCTCCACTTT.

A few counts support this clonotype. The chain is built from TRBV12-3 or TRBV12-4 and TRBJ1-2, with 7 bases fitting TRBD1. The CDR3 has 15 amino acids. V lost 6 bases to trimming and J lost 4 bases; unmatched junction nucleotides: 11. CDR3 in amino acids: CASSLSGQARYGYTF. The CDR3 bases are TGTGCCAGCAGCCTTTCTGGACAGGCCCGCTATGGCTACACCTTC.

The table lists this clonotype with many counts. The V call is TRBV18, the J call TRBJ2-1; D uncertain. Germline V CDR1 and CDR2: KGHSH, LQKENI. This CDR3 contains 13 residues. Trimming removed 9 bases at V and 8 bases at J, with 17 bases between. In nucleotides, the CDR3 is TGTGCCAGTCACCTGGGTTACGTGCATGAGCAGTTCTTC. It encodes CASHLGYVHEQFF. The full variable domain, its missing parts supplied by reference TRBV18 and TRBJ2-1, is NAGVMQNPRHLVRRRGQEARLRCSPMKGHSHVYWYRQLPEEGLKFMVYLQKENIIDESGMPKERFSAEFPKEGPSILRIQQVVRGDSAAYFCASHLGYVHEQFFGPGTRLTVL.

In its sample, this clonotype is medium-sized (0.01 to 0.1%). The rearrangement links TRBV20-1 to TRBJ2-7; D remains unclear. Germline V gene sequence: CDR1 DFQATT, CDR2 SNEGSKA (reference sequence). The CDR3 is made up of 14 amino acids. V was trimmed by 0 bases and J by 2 bases, leaving 11 bases between them. The CDR3 bases are TGCAGTGCTAGAGATCAGATCCTAGCCTACGAGCAGTACTTC. Translation gives CSARDQILAYEQYF.

This clonotype was counted at least ten times. This chain connects TRBV6-2 or TRBV6-3 to TRBJ2-5, with no clear D. Trimming cost V 2 bases and J 0 bases, with 7 bases left between them. Germline assignment: CDR1 MNHEY and CDR2 SVGEGT. The length of the CDR3 is 14 residues. The CDR3 reads CASSYLGNQETQYF. In DNA form, the CDR3 reads TGTGCCAGCAGTTACCTCGGCAACCAAGAGACCCAGTACTTC.

Concerning this clonotype: This could be a read error, since a much larger clone is one nucleotide away. V is TRBV18 and J is TRBJ2-5; D remains ambiguous. The CDR3 runs 13 residues. Looked up from germline, CDR1 is KGHSH and CDR2 is LQKENI. The CDR3: CASSSPYQEAQYF. The CDR3 bases are TGTGCCAGCTCATCCCCGTACCAAGAGGCCCAGTACTTC.

The rearrangement joins TRBV29-1 to TRBJ2-5; 7 bases fit TRBD1. J gave up 2 bases and V 4 bases, and 4 bases lay outside the gene matches. The length of the CDR3 is 13 residues. Germline-derived CDR1 and CDR2 are SQVTM and ANQGSEA. CDR3 loop: CSVGRDSQETQYF. CDR3 in DNA: TGCAGCGTTGGACGGGACAGTCAAGAGACCCAGTACTTC.

This clonotype has at least ten counts. V and J are TRBV29-1 and TRBJ2-7; D is uncertain. Germline V CDR1 and CDR2: SQVTM, ANQGSEA. Trimming cost V 0 bases and J 13 bases, with 13 bases left between them. The CDR3 contains 11 residues. The CDR3 loop is CSVEDRAPQYF. The CDR3 DNA is TGCAGCGTTGAAGATCGGGCCCCTCAATACTTC.

Ten or more counts support this clonotype. The gene calls are TRBV20-1 and TRBJ2-1, with 8 bases aligning to TRBD2. CDR1 and CDR2 from the germline V gene are DFQATT and SNEGSKA (reference sequence). The J segment lost 10 bases and the V segment lost 6 bases, leaving 14 bases of the junction unmatched. This CDR3 contains 14 residues. The CDR3 spells CSAEGGLARREQFF. The DNA of the CDR3 is TGCAGTGCCGAGGGCGGACTAGCCCGCCGGGAGCAGTTCTTC.

This clonotype was seen ten or more times. The chain combines TRBV2 with TRBJ2-3; 8 bases line up with TRBD2. From germline, CDR1 is SNHLY and CDR2 FYNNEI. The length of the CDR3 is 13 residues. Trimming cost V 2 bases and J 5 bases; bases outside gene matches: 0. The DNA for the CDR3 is TGTGCCAGCAGTGAACTAGCGGGAGATACGCAGTATTTT. Encoded protein: CASSELAGDTQYF.